Shown below are 31 T cell receptor beta chains from a single sample sequenced in a study of T cells in Graves' hyperthyroidism and ophthalmopathy. Researchers amplified the TCR beta CDR3 regions from RNA transcripts. Researchers ran a first-round RT-PCR on the TCR CDR3 using the HTBI primer set. TCRdb independently ran MiXCR on the multiplex PCR reads; one entry per CDR3 protein. In the table there are around 300,000 distinct CDR3 sequences, roughly 13% of which are singletons. The specimen sequenced was blood. Receptor source: a woman in her forties with Graves' hyperthyroidism.

DNA for the CDR3: TGCGCCAGCAGTAAAGACCAAGAGACCCAGTACTTC. This encodes CASSKDQETQYF. This rearrangement joins TRBV5-1 to TRBJ2-5; D is ambiguous. This CDR3 comprises 12 residues. The germline gives CDR1 SGHRS, CDR2 YFSETQ. V lost 5 bases and J lost 0, with 5 bases in between.

This clonotype has just a few counts. The chain has TRBV10-3 and TRBJ1-3; TRBD1 is a possible D gene (5 bases). CDR1 and CDR2 (germline): ENHRY, SYGVKD. V was cut by 10 bases and J by 0 bases, with 16 bases left in between. CDR3 length: 15 amino acids. The CDR3, as DNA: TGTGCCACCCTAAGCGGGGCTCTCTCTGGAAACACCATATATTTT. It is translated as CATLSGALSGNTIYF.

This clonotype was observed a few times. J is TRBJ2-1 and V is TRBV9; D possibly matches TRBD1 or TRBD2 (6 bases each). Germline V gene sequence: CDR1 SGDLS, CDR2 YYNGEE. The CDR3 runs to 17 residues. V lost 3 bases and J 4 bases, leaving 20 bases between the germline ends. As DNA, the CDR3 is TGTGCCAGCAGCGCCCCTTTAGGGGGGTCACTTTACAATGAGCAGTTCTTC. Its translation is CASSAPLGGSLYNEQFF. Using reference TRBV9 and TRBJ2-1 for the parts outside the CDR3, the full variable domain is DSGVTQTPKHLITATGQRVTLRCSPRSGDLSVYWYQQSLDQGLQFLIQYYNGEERAKGNILERFSAQQFPDLHSELNLSSLELGDSALYFCASSAPLGGSLYNEQFFGPGTRLTVL.

This clonotype was detected many times. V and J are TRBV19 and TRBJ1-5; D remains unclear. This CDR3 region has 13 residues. Trimming left V 5 bases short and J 5 bases short, with 10 bases between. Germline-derived CDR1 and CDR2 are LNHDA and SQIVND (reference sequence). The CDR3 region is CASSPRAYQPQHF. The CDR3 coding sequence is TGTGCCAGTAGTCCCCGCGCCTATCAGCCCCAGCATTTT.

This clonotype showed up many times. CDR3 sequence reads: CASSLGTGEGEQFF. CDR3 sequence (DNA): TGTGCCAGCAGTTTAGGGACAGGGGAAGGTGAGCAGTTCTTC. V is TRBV28 and J is TRBJ2-1, with 10 bases identical to TRBD1. This CDR3 is 14 amino acids long. V lost 2 bases, J lost 9 bases, and 4 bases stayed unmatched. Germline CDR1 and CDR2: MDHEN and SYDVKM.

The chain is built from TRBV20-1 and TRBJ1-6; the match to TRBD1 covers 8 bases. The germline CDR1 and CDR2 sequences are DFQATT and SNEGSKA (reference sequence). The CDR3 is 15 residues long. Trimming at V came to 3 bases and at J to 8 bases, leaving 9 bases not matched to a gene. CDR3 amino acids: CSASVGQGVHSPLHF. Here the CDR3 DNA reads TGCAGTGCTAGTGTCGGACAGGGTGTTCATTCACCCCTCCACTTT.

There are many counts of this clonotype. The chain carries TRBV7-3 and TRBJ1-6; D gene ambiguous. The CDR3 is made up of 13 amino acids. Trimming took 7 bases from V and 11 from J, leaving 15 bases between them. Looked up from germline, CDR1 is SGHTA and CDR2 is FQGTGA. CDR3 residues: CASTFQSLAPLHF. CDR3 nucleotide sequence: TGTGCCAGCACCTTCCAGTCCTTAGCACCCCTCCACTTT. The full variable domain, completed using reference TRBV7-3 and TRBJ1-6, is GAGVSQTPSNKVTEKGKYVELRCDPISGHTALYWYRQSLGQGPEFLIYFQGTGAADDSGLPNDRFFAVRPEGSVSTLKIQRTERGDSAVYLCASTFQSLAPLHFGNGTRLTVT.

This clonotype was detected ten times or more. The chain employs TRBV7-8 and TRBJ2-1; no clear D gene. Trimming removed 1 base from V and 2 bases from J, with 6 bases in between. Germline lookup yields CDR1 SGHVS and CDR2 FQNEAQ. The CDR3 is made up of 14 amino acids. The CDR3 loop reads CASSLVPTYNEQFF. Written as DNA, the CDR3 is TGTGCCAGCAGCTTAGTTCCTACCTACAATGAGCAGTTCTTC.

The chain joins TRBV6-1 to TRBJ2-3; 10 bases agree with TRBD2. This CDR3 is 14 amino acids long. Trimming took 6 bases from V and 4 from J; bases not matched to a gene: 4. Germline V CDR1 and CDR2: MNHNS, SASEGT. In DNA form, the CDR3 reads TGTGCCAGCAGAGCTAGCGGGAGCTCAGATACGCAGTATTTT. This codes for CASRASGSSDTQYF.

CDR3 DNA: TGTGCCAGCAGCGTAGGGATGGCTGGGGACATTCAGTACTTC. It codes for CASSVGMAGDIQYF. The V and J genes are TRBV9 and TRBJ2-4; D is unclear. The CDR3 runs to 14 residues. Germline CDR1 reads SGDLS; CDR2 reads YYNGEE. Trimming left V 0 bases short and J 8 bases short, with 12 bases between.

This clonotype came up many times. The gene calls are TRBV20-1 and TRBJ1-2, with D hard to call. This CDR3 contains 13 residues. Trimming removed 0 bases from V and 6 bases from J, with 11 bases in between. Germline values: CDR1 DFQATT, CDR2 SNEGSKA (reference sequence). CDR3 region: CSARDYRLNGYTF. CDR3 in DNA: TGCAGTGCTAGAGATTACCGTCTTAATGGCTACACCTTC.

This clonotype was detected many times. The chain uses TRBV20-1 and TRBJ2-7; 7 positions agree with TRBD1. The CDR3 is 13 residues long. J was trimmed by 4 bases and V by 2 bases; bases with no gene match: 5. Germline V gene data show CDR1 as DFQATT and CDR2 as SNEGSKA (reference sequence). CDR3 sequence reads: CSARPTGRYEQYF. The DNA for the CDR3 is TGCAGTGCTAGACCGACAGGGCGGTACGAGCAGTACTTC.

V usage is TRBV25-1 and J usage is TRBJ2-6, with D possibly TRBD1 on 6 matching bases. V lost 4 bases and J lost 2, with 9 bases in between. Germline V gene sequence: CDR1 MGHDK, CDR2 SYGVNS. The CDR3 spans 15 residues. CDR3 region: CASSGNRAGANVLTF. CDR3 coding DNA: TGTGCCAGCAGTGGTAACAGGGCTGGGGCCAACGTCCTGACTTTC.

This clonotype has at least ten counts. V usage is TRBV6-1 and J usage is TRBJ2-2; the match to TRBD1 covers 7 bases. The CDR3 runs to 16 residues. The germline V gene encodes CDR1 MNHNS and CDR2 SASEGT. The V segment lost 5 bases and the J segment 7 bases; nucleotides outside the gene matches: 13. CDR3 DNA sequence: TGTGCCAGCAGTCCGATGACAGGGATAAGAAGCGGGGAGCTGTTTTTT. Encoded protein: CASSPMTGIRSGELFF.

In this sample, this clonotype turned up many times. The V gene is TRBV12-3 or TRBV12-4, the J gene TRBJ1-1; D might be TRBD1 (5 bases). This CDR3 is built from 13 residues. Trimming took off 7 bases at V and 4 bases at J, with 13 bases between the two ends. CDR3: CASIGTPGTEAFF. CDR3 nucleotides: TGTGCCAGCATTGGGACCCCCGGCACTGAAGCTTTCTTT.

This clonotype was observed at least ten times. This sequence joins TRBV2 and TRBJ1-6; possible D gene TRBD1, 5 bases. CDR3 size: 15 residues. V dropped 5 bases and J dropped 9 bases, with 17 bases sitting between them. Per germline, CDR1 SNHLY and CDR2 FYNNEI. CDR3 sequence reads: CASSNGPGLGSPLHF. DNA for the CDR3: TGTGCCAGCAGTAATGGTCCAGGGTTGGGTTCACCCCTCCACTTT.

A few counts support this clonotype. CDR3 region: CASSFPDRFEAFF. CDR3 DNA: TGTGCCAGCAGTTTCCCTGACAGGTTTGAAGCTTTCTTT. The V gene is TRBV7-2, the J gene TRBJ1-1, with TRBD1 as a possible D gene (6 bases). In germline, CDR1 is SGHTA, CDR2 FQGNSA. Trimming shortened V by 6 bases and J by 7 bases, and 15 bases separated the two germline ends. This CDR3 is 13 amino acids long.

J is TRBJ2-1 and V is TRBV5-1; 7 bases fit TRBD2. The CDR3 consists of 15 residues. V dropped 0 bases and J dropped 10; count of bases not matched to a gene: 10. Germline V gives CDR1 SGHRS, CDR2 YFSETQ. DNA for the CDR3: TGCGCCAGCAGCTTGGCCGGGGCCATCGGGGGGGAGCAGTTCTTC. Translated, it gives CASSLAGAIGGEQFF.

This clonotype was seen ten or more times. This chain links TRBV28 with TRBJ1-5; TRBD1 might be the D (5 bases). This CDR3 spans 13 amino acids. V shed 7 bases and J shed 7 bases, with 14 bases lying between them. Germline V gene lookup returns CDR1 MDHEN and CDR2 SYDVKM. The CDR3 sequence: CASTRAPRQPQHF. DNA for the CDR3: TGTGCCAGCACCAGGGCCCCCAGGCAGCCCCAGCATTTT.

In its sample, this clonotype was seen many times. The chain combines TRBV6-5 with TRBJ1-2; D is unresolved. Germline values: CDR1 MNHEY, CDR2 SVGAGI. V was clipped by 2 bases and J by 8 bases, with 24 bases between them. CDR3 length equals 17 residues. CDR3 DNA: TGTGCCAGCAGTTACCCCCGATTTTCCATGGCCCGGCGGGGCTACACCTTC. Translating gives CASSYPRFSMARRGYTF.

This clonotype appeared many times. The chain has TRBV29-1 and TRBJ2-7; tentative D call: TRBD1 (6 bases). This CDR3 is built from 11 residues. Germline loops: CDR1 SQVTM, CDR2 ANQGSEA. Deletions cut 7 bases from V and 3 bases from J, with 10 bases between. Written as DNA, the CDR3 is TGCAGCGCTACAGGGTACTACGAGCAGTACTTC. Translating gives CSATGYYEQYF.

The chain has TRBV12-3 or TRBV12-4 and TRBJ1-4; a weak D match, TRBD1 (5 bases). V was trimmed by 8 bases and J by 7 bases, leaving 17 bases between them. This CDR3 is 14 amino acids long. The DNA of the CDR3 is TGTGCCAGCTCAGAAGAGGGGTTCGGTGAAAAACTGTTTTTT. Its protein is CASSEEGFGEKLFF.

This clonotype was counted ten times or more. The rearrangement uses TRBV12-3 or TRBV12-4 and TRBJ1-1; unclear D gene. The V gene lost 2 bases and the J gene lost 1 base, with 8 bases spanning the gap. CDR3 length: 14 amino acids. As DNA, the CDR3 is TGTGCCAGCAGTTTAAGTGTGGGGAACACTGAAGCTTTCTTT. This translates into CASSLSVGNTEAFF.

This clonotype was counted between two and nine times. This chain uses TRBV10-1 with TRBJ2-2; D gene ambiguous. The CDR3 is 13 amino acids. In germline, CDR1 is WNHNN, CDR2 SYGVQD (reference sequence). The V gene lost 5 bases and the J gene lost 4 bases, with 8 bases spanning the gap. CDR3 loop: CASSSAFTGELFF. The CDR3 DNA reads TGCGCCAGCAGTTCAGCCTTCACCGGGGAGCTGTTTTTT.

The chain uses TRBV28 and TRBJ1-1; TRBD1 matches at 9 bases. CDR3 length: 15 amino acids. V lost 3 bases and J lost 4; bases outside the gene matches: 6. Germline V lookup: CDR1 MDHEN, CDR2 SYDVKM. Here the CDR3 reads CASSLWTGAATEAFF. In DNA form, the CDR3 reads TGTGCCAGCAGTTTGTGGACAGGGGCGGCCACTGAAGCTTTCTTT.

This clonotype was seen many times. The chain combines TRBV20-1 with TRBJ2-1; unclear D gene. This CDR3 has 13 amino acids. The ends were cut back, 3 bases at V and 8 bases at J, with 14 bases in the middle. CDR1 is DFQATT and CDR2 is SNEGSKA in the germline V gene (reference sequence). The CDR3 DNA reads as TGCAGTGCTAGTAAGGCTAGTTCCGATGAGCAGTTCTTC. It is translated as CSASKASSDEQFF.

This clonotype was detected only once. This sequence may be a read error, since a much larger clone differs from it by one base. The genes are TRBV2 and TRBJ2-7; D gene unclear. Germline CDR1 is SNHLY and CDR2 is FYNNEI. The germline V and J ends were trimmed by 4 bases and 6 bases, with 7 bases remaining between them. CDR3 length equals 11 residues. This CDR3 is CASSAASEQYF. CDR3 DNA sequence: TGTGCCAGCAGTGCAGCTAGCGAGCAGTACTTC.

This clonotype was detected only a few times. The V and J genes are TRBV14 and TRBJ2-5; D possibly corresponds to TRBD2 (6 bases). Germline V gene lookup returns CDR1 SGHDN and CDR2 FVKESK. The CDR3 is 17 residues long. Trimming stripped 8 bases from V and 5 bases from J, with 27 bases between. The DNA of the CDR3 is TGTGCCAGCTCACCATCATCTTGGGGGATCGGAGGGGAGACCCAGTACTTC. It encodes CASSPSSWGIGGETQYF.

For this clonotype: Compared with germline, one end of the junction differs, possibly owing to a read error. This chain uses TRBV13 with TRBJ2-7, with 9 bases aligning to TRBD2. This CDR3 has 15 amino acids. CDR1 and CDR2 from the germline V gene are PRHDT and FYEKMQ (reference sequence). CDR3 bases: TGTGCCAGCAGGCCCCTGGCGGGAGGGTCCTACGATCAGTACTTC. It codes for CASRPLAGGSYDQYF.

This clonotype appeared many times. The J gene is TRBJ2-7, the V gene TRBV12-3 or TRBV12-4; D is unclear. The CDR3 sequence is 11 residues long. The V gene lost 6 bases and the J gene lost 6 bases, with 9 bases spanning the gap. The CDR3 sequence: CASSGRIEQYF. CDR3 in DNA: TGTGCCAGCAGCGGACGGATCGAGCAGTACTTC.

This clonotype was picked up a small number of times. V gene TRBV12-3 or TRBV12-4 combines with J gene TRBJ2-5, with D maybe TRBD2 (5 bases). This CDR3 is 11 amino acids long. V lost 8 bases, J lost 5 bases, and 9 bases lay in between. The CDR3 here is CASGSTETQYF. The CDR3 nucleotides read TGTGCCAGCGGGAGTACGGAGACCCAGTACTTC.